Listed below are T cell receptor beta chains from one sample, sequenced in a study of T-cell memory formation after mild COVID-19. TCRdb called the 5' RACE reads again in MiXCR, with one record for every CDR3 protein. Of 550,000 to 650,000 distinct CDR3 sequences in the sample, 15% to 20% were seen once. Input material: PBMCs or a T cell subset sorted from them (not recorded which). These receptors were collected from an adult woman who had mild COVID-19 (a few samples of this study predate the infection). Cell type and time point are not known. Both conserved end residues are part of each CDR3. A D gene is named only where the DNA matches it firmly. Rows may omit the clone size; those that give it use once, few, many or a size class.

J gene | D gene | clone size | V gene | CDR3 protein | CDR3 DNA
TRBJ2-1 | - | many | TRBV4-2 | CASSQGPDREQFF | TGTGCCAGCAGCCAAGGCCCGGATCGAGAGCAGTTCTTC
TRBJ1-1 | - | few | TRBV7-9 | CASSLVGGTNTEAFF | TGTGCCAGCAGCTTAGTCGGGGGAACGAACACTGAAGCTTTCTTT
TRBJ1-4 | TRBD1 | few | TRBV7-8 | CASSTQGARGTNEKLFF | TGTGCCAGCAGCACGCAGGGGGCGAGAGGAACTAATGAAAAACTGTTTTTT
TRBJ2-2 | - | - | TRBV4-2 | CASSQDGRAAGELFF | TGTGCCAGCAGCCAAGATGGACGGGCGGCCGGGGAGCTGTTTTTT
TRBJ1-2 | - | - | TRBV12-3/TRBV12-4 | CASSGPDGYTF | TGTGCCAGCAGTGGGCCCGATGGCTACACCTTC
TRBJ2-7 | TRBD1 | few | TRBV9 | CASSAGDRSYEQYF | TGTGCCAGCAGCGCCGGGGACAGGTCCTACGAGCAGTACTTC
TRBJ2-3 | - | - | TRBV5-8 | CASSRRDPEVTDTQYF | TGTGCCAGCAGCAGAAGGGACCCAGAGGTCACAGATACGCAGTATTTT
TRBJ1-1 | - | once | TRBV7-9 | CASSPRDYTESFF | TGTGCCAGCAGCCCGAGGGATTACACTGAATCTTTCTTT
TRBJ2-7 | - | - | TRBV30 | CAGGAQLAF | TGTGCAGGAGGCGCACAACTGGCCTTC
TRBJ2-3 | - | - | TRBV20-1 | CSARGGLAFQDTQYF | TGCAGTGCTAGAGGCGGTTTGGCCTTTCAAGATACGCAGTATTTT
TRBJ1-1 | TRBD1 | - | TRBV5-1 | CASSLPGTGSEAFF | TGCGCCAGCAGCTTACCCGGGACAGGGTCTGAAGCTTTCTTT
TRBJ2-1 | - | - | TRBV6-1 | CASSELKRTSPFYNEQFF | TGTGCCAGCAGTGAACTTAAGCGGACCTCTCCCTTTTACAATGAGCAGTTCTTC
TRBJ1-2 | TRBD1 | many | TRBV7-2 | CASRRRGGGDYGYTF | TGTGCCAGCAGACGAAGGGGAGGGGGCGACTATGGCTACACCTTC
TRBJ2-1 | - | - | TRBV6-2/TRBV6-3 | CASSYGTRINEQFF | TGTGCCAGCAGTTATGGTACTAGGATCAATGAGCAGTTCTTC
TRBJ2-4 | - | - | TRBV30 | CAWSVDRDRKNIQYF | TGTGCCTGGAGTGTAGACCGGGATAGGAAAAACATTCAGTACTTC
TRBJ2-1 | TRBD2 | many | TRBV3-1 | CASSQVRTWAGDDNEQFF | TGTGCCAGCAGCCAAGTGAGAACTTGGGCGGGAGATGACAATGAGCAGTTCTTC
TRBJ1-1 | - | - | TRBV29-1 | CSVRQANTEAFF | TGCAGCGTTCGCCAGGCGAACACTGAAGCTTTCTTT
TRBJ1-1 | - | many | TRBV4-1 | CASRAGAEAFF | TGCGCCAGCAGAGCGGGAGCTGAAGCTTTCTTT
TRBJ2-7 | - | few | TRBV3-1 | CASSQGYVPYEQYF | TGTGCCAGCAGCCAAGGGTACGTCCCCTACGAGCAGTACTTC
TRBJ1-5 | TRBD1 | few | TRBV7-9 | CASSRTGGYSNQPQHF | TGTGCCAGCAGTCGGACAGGGGGATATAGCAATCAGCCCCAGCATTTT
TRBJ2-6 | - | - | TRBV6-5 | CASSWSSGANVLTF | TGTGCCAGCAGTTGGAGCTCTGGGGCCAACGTCCTGACTTTC
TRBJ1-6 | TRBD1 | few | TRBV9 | CASSATGGRSPLHF | TGTGCCAGCAGCGCGACAGGGGGGAGATCACCCCTCCACTTT
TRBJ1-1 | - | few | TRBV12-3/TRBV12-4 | CASSLGEPGPEAFF | TGTGCCAGCAGTTTGGGAGAACCCGGGCCTGAAGCTTTCTTT
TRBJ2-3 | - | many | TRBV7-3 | CASSLNPGPPADTQYF | TGTGCCAGCAGCTTAAATCCGGGGCCTCCCGCAGATACGCAGTATTTT
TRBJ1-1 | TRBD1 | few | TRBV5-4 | CASSLHTGDTEAFF | TGTGCCAGCAGCTTGCATACAGGGGATACTGAAGCTTTCTTT
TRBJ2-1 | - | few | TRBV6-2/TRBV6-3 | CASSWTRGRDLYNEQFF | TGTGCCAGCAGTTGGACCCGGGGACGAGACCTATACAATGAGCAGTTCTTC
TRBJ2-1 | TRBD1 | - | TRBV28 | CASRPGQVYNEQFF | TGTGCCAGCAGACCGGGACAGGTTTACAATGAGCAGTTCTTC
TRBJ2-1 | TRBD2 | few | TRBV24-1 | CATSEYPGRGYNEQFF | TGTGCCACCAGTGAGTATCCGGGGAGGGGCTACAATGAGCAGTTCTTC
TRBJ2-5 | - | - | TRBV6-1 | CASSERQVRETQYF | TGTGCCAGCAGTGAAAGGCAGGTGCGGGAGACCCAGTACTTC
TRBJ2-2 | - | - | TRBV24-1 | CEKGTGELFF | TGTGAGAAGGGGACCGGGGAGCTGTTTTTT
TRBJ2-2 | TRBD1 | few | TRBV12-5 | CASGLVQGGPNTGELFF | TGTGCTAGTGGTTTGGTACAGGGGGGCCCGAACACCGGGGAGCTGTTTTTT
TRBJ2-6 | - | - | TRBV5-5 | CASSEAYGEANVLTF | TGTGCCAGCAGCGAGGCTTATGGTGAGGCCAACGTCCTGACTTTC
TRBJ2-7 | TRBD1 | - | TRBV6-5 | CASSTNRGLGEQYF | TGTGCCAGCAGTACGAACAGGGGGCTCGGTGAGCAGTACTTC
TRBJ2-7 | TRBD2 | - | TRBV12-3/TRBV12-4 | CASSPTRLAGGRTYEQYF | TGTGCCAGCAGTCCAACACGACTAGCGGGGGGGCGCACCTACGAGCAGTACTTC
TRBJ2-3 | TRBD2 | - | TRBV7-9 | CASSRGVGGTDTQYF | TGTGCCAGCAGCCGGGGGGTCGGTGGCACAGATACGCAGTATTTT
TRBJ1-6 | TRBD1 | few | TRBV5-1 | CASSGRTGFENSPLHF | TGCGCCAGCAGCGGGCGGACAGGGTTTGAAAATTCACCCCTCCACTTT
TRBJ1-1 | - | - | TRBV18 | CASSYSLEPNTEAFF | TGTGCCAGCTCATACTCATTGGAACCGAACACTGAAGCTTTCTTT
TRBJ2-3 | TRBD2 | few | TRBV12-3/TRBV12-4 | CAAGTRLASTDTQYF | TGTGCCGCAGGGACGCGACTAGCTAGCACAGATACGCAGTATTTT
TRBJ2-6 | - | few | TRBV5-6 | CASSLEGLFSGANVLTF | TGTGCCAGCAGCTTGGAGGGCCTCTTCTCTGGGGCCAACGTCCTGACTTTC
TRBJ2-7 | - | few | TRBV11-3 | CASSLGGSRRTRTPYEQYF | TGTGCCAGCAGCTTAGGGGGATCTCGCCGAACCCGTACCCCCTACGAGCAGTACTTC
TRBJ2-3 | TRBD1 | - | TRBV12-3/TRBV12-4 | CASSLSDRALLDTQYF | TGTGCCAGCAGTTTAAGTGACAGGGCGCTTCTGGATACGCAGTATTTT
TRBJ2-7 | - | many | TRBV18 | CASSPHSYEQYF | TGTGCCAGCAGCCCACACTCCTACGAGCAGTACTTC
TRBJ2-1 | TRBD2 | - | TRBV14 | CASATRTSGRVSYNEQFF | TGTGCCAGCGCTACCAGGACTAGCGGGAGGGTATCCTACAATGAGCAGTTCTTC